This TCR beta chain was identified in a study of response to subunit inactivated influenza vaccine. Study-wide results and caveats: Few new T cells, the authors suggested, are recruited by each seasonal influenza vaccination.

Looked up from germline, CDR1 is MNHEY and CDR2 is SVGEGT. V was shortened by 2 bases and J by 2 bases, with 7 bases between the two germline ends. The length of the CDR3 is 13 residues. About this clonotype itself: Its antigen is unidentified.

TCRdb passed the RT-PCR reads through MiXCR, listing each CDR3 protein once. Of 800,000 or so distinct CDR3 sequences detected, 20% to 25% appear once; the ten largest clones hold about 9.4%. The sequences come from PBMCs from blood, collected 4 to 6 days after vaccination. This TCR was sampled from a man aged 50 or older who received an inactivated influenza vaccine. This chain joins TRBV6-2 or TRBV6-3 and TRBJ2-7; D not certain. DNA of the CDR3: TGTGCCAGCAGTTACGGAGAGACCTACGAGCAGTACTTC. This gives the protein CASSYGETYEQYF.